The 15 T cell receptor beta chains given below trace back to one sample, sequenced in a study of T cell changes during pregnancy in multiple sclerosis (dated by TCRdb to the late 2010s). The library was produced with the immunoSEQ multiplex PCR assay. As stored in TCRdb, this immuneACCESS dataset retains in-frame rearrangements with V and J assigned. A fraction of the clones does not appear; measured against another copy, unresolved V genes explain less than half of the discrepancy, and the remainder lacks a known reason. The sample records about 39,000 clones, 92% of which are singletons. The top ten clones comprise over 20% of the sample. This specimen consisted of CD8+ T cells from peripheral blood mononuclear cells, obtained before pregnancy. These receptors were obtained from a female donor with multiple sclerosis, enrolled in a pregnancy study.

The CDR3 spells CASSEIRGSLRRRNTGELFF. CDR3 bases: TGCGCCAGCAGTGAGATCCGAGGGAGTCTCAGGCGGCGGAACACCGGGGAGCTGTTTTTT. The chain links TRBV10-1 to TRBJ2-2; possible D gene TRBD2, 5 bases. V lost 2 bases and J 1 base, leaving 23 bases between the germline ends. In germline, CDR1 is WNHNN, CDR2 SYGVQD (reference sequence). This CDR3 comprises 20 residues.

V and J are TRBV9 and TRBJ2-3; 7 bases match TRBD1. CDR3 length equals 16 residues. V lost 2 bases, J lost 2 bases, and 8 bases stayed unmatched. The V gene's germline CDR1 is SGDLS and CDR2 YYNGEE. CDR3 in amino acids: CASSVRLGGLTDTQYF. The CDR3 DNA sequence: TGTGCCAGCAGCGTCCGCCTAGGGGGCCTCACAGATACGCAGTATTTT.

The CDR3 DNA reads TGCAGCGCGTGGACAGGGGGGATCCAAGAGACCCAGTACTTC. Translated, it gives CSAWTGGIQETQYF. The chain carries TRBV29-1 and TRBJ2-5; TRBD1 matches 10 bases. The germline CDR1 and CDR2 sequences are SQVTM and ANQGSEA. Trimming took 7 bases from V and 1 from J; bases not matched to a gene: 6. This CDR3 has 14 amino acids.

The V gene is TRBV5-1, the J gene TRBJ2-1; 7 bases align to TRBD2. V gave up 1 base and J gave up 5 bases; unmatched junction bases: 3. The germline gives CDR1 SGHRS, CDR2 YFSETQ. The CDR3 extends over 14 amino acids. Here the CDR3 reads CASSLYSGHNEQFF. The CDR3 DNA reads as TGCGCCAGCAGCTTGTATAGCGGGCACAATGAGCAGTTCTTC.

The V and J genes are TRBV7-9 and TRBJ1-1, with a tentative D call TRBD1 (6 bases). Germline V gene lookup returns CDR1 SEHNR and CDR2 FQNEAQ (reference sequence). The V and J ends lost 5 bases and 4 bases respectively, with 17 bases between them. The CDR3 covers 15 residues. CDR3 in amino acids: CASSLPDRWATEAFF. As DNA, the CDR3 is TGTGCCAGCAGCCTCCCCGACAGGTGGGCCACTGAAGCTTTCTTT.

The V and J genes are TRBV7-9 and TRBJ2-3; 11 positions agree with TRBD1. CDR1 is SEHNR and CDR2 is FQNEAQ in the germline V gene (reference sequence). This CDR3 spans 16 amino acids. The V segment lost 6 bases and the J segment 0 bases; nucleotides outside the gene matches: 5. The CDR3 region has the DNA TGTGCCAGCAGTGGACAGGGGGCGCGAAGCACAGATACGCAGTATTTT. Translated: CASSGQGARSTDTQYF.

The chain links TRBV28 to TRBJ1-1; 9 bases agree with TRBD1. Trimming removed 4 bases from V and 0 bases from J; junction bases left unmatched: 9. Germline CDR1 reads MDHEN; CDR2 reads SYDVKM. This CDR3 contains 17 residues. The CDR3 is CASSYVLTGGLNTEAFF. CDR3 DNA sequence: TGTGCCAGCAGTTACGTCCTAACAGGGGGCTTGAACACTGAAGCTTTCTTT.

The CDR3 DNA follows: TGTGCCAGCAGCTTGGAGGGAGCAACTAATGAAAAACTGTTTTTT. This codes for CASSLEGATNEKLFF. V gene TRBV7-6 combines with J gene TRBJ1-4; no clear D gene. The germline V gene encodes CDR1 SGHVS and CDR2 FNYEAQ. Trimming removed 3 bases at V and 0 bases at J, with 8 bases between. This CDR3 is built from 15 residues.

This clone was seen a single time. The chain employs TRBV27 and TRBJ1-6; possibly TRBD1 for D (5 bases). Germline V gene sequence: CDR1 MNHEY, CDR2 SMNVEV (reference sequence). Trimming removed 6 bases at V and 12 bases at J, with 15 bases between. This CDR3 has 13 amino acids. The CDR3 sequence: CASSWGTSGPLHF. Here the CDR3 DNA reads TGTGCCAGCAGCTGGGGGACTTCCGGACCCCTCCACTTT.

This sequence joins TRBV28 and TRBJ1-2; 7 bases align to TRBD1. The trim removed 5 bases at V and 6 bases at J, leaving 15 bases unmatched. This CDR3 is 16 amino acids long. Germline CDR1 MDHEN, CDR2 SYDVKM. The CDR3 is CASSLSLTGSIDGYTF. The DNA of the CDR3 is TGTGCCAGCAGTCTCTCTCTGACAGGGTCCATCGATGGCTACACCTTC.

The chain carries TRBV27 and TRBJ2-1, with D possibly TRBD1 on 6 matching bases. Per germline, CDR1 MNHEY and CDR2 SMNVEV (reference sequence). Trimming removed 3 bases from V and 7 bases from J, with 7 bases in between. This CDR3 comprises 12 residues. CDR3 in amino acids: CASSFRGNEQFF. CDR3 coding DNA: TGTGCCAGCAGTTTTAGGGGGAATGAGCAGTTCTTC.

The rearrangement joins TRBV11-2 to TRBJ2-5; TRBD2 agrees at 10 bases. Germline V gene data show CDR1 as SGHAT and CDR2 as FQNNGV. CDR3 length: 14 amino acids. Trimming removed 6 bases from V and 4 bases from J; junction bases left unmatched: 5. The CDR3, as DNA: TGTGCCAGCAGGAGCGGGAGGGCCCGAGAGACCCAGTACTTC. Its protein is CASRSGRARETQYF.

The rearrangement links TRBV4-1 to TRBJ1-5; perhaps TRBD1 as D (6 bases). Germline V lookup: CDR1 MGHRA, CDR2 YSYEKL. The V end was cut by 4 bases, the J end by 7 bases, with 23 bases between. The CDR3 is 17 amino acids. The CDR3 loop is CASSLRQADLGGQPQHF. The CDR3 nucleotides read TGCGCCAGCAGCCTTCGACAGGCCGATCTGGGGGGGCAGCCCCAGCATTTT.

The chain employs TRBV10-2 and TRBJ2-5, with D hard to call. Trimming took off 2 bases at V and 4 bases at J, with 14 bases between the two ends. The germline CDR1 and CDR2 sequences are WSHSY and SAAADI. The CDR3 has 15 residues. CDR3 sequence reads: CASSEPGPTRETQYF. CDR3 DNA sequence: TGCGCCAGCAGTGAGCCTGGGCCTACGAGAGAGACCCAGTACTTC.

This clone was seen a handful of times. The chain joins TRBV6-5 to TRBJ1-1; no firm D call. Germline CDR1 is MNHEY and CDR2 is SVGAGI. V was clipped by 0 bases and J by 2 bases, with 4 bases between them. CDR3 length equals 13 residues. The CDR3 is CASSYSRNTEAFF. CDR3 nucleotide sequence: TGTGCCAGCAGTTACTCGCGAAACACTGAAGCTTTCTTT.